This entry lists 10 T cell receptor beta chains sequenced from one sample in a study of shared T cell receptors in the human thymus. The method was immunoSEQ multiplex PCR; TCRdb's version includes in-frame clones alone and lacks a portion of them. The sample contains hundreds of thousands of clones, 80% to 90% of which appear only once. The same sample was also studied in work on human thymus T cells.

Sequenced input: thymocytes. Receptors were obtained from a boy younger than two with a congenital heart defect.

In its sample, this clone was seen a few times. The junction and the germline gene differ at one end; a read error may be behind it. V usage is TRBV28 and J usage is TRBJ1-3, with 7 bases that match TRBD1. The CDR3 consists of 12 residues. Per germline, CDR1 MDHEN and CDR2 SYDVKM. The CDR3 is CASSPQTGTAIF. CDR3 DNA sequence: TGTGCCAGCAGTCCCCAGACAGGGACAGCCATTTTT. The entire variable domain, with the rest obtained from reference TRBV28 and TRBJ1-3, is as follows: DVKVTQSSRYLVKRTGEKVFLECVQDMDHENMFWYRQDPGLGLRLIYFSYDVKMKEKGDIPEGYSVSREKKERFSLILESASTNQTSMYLCASSPQTGTAIFGEGSWLTVV.

The chain employs TRBV5-4 and TRBJ1-2, with D uncertain. The CDR3 is 15 amino acids. Germline lookup yields CDR1 SGHNT and CDR2 YYREEE (reference sequence). V dropped 4 bases and J dropped 2 bases, with 15 bases sitting between them. The CDR3 protein is CASSTTPTRNYGYTF. In DNA, the CDR3 is TGTGCCAGCAGCACCACACCAACCAGGAACTATGGCTACACCTTC.

This clone was recorded a few times. The J gene is TRBJ2-1, the V gene TRBV5-4, with 12 bases that match TRBD2. Germline V gene data show CDR1 as SGHNT and CDR2 as YYREEE (reference sequence). V was pared by 3 bases and J by 4 bases, with 11 bases of the junction left unmatched. CDR3 length equals 18 residues. CDR3 residues: CASSSAPTSGRLYNEQFF. Here the CDR3 DNA reads TGTGCCAGCAGCTCCGCCCCGACTAGCGGGAGACTGTACAATGAGCAGTTCTTC.

The J gene is TRBJ2-1, the V gene TRBV28; D is uncertain. Germline CDR1 reads MDHEN; CDR2 reads SYDVKM. Trimming removed 6 bases at V and 0 bases at J, with 9 bases between. This CDR3 has 14 amino acids. CDR3 region: CASSQRSSYNEQFF. CDR3 bases: TGTGCCAGCAGCCAGAGGAGCTCCTACAATGAGCAGTTCTTC. Combining the CDR3 with reference TRBV28 and TRBJ2-1 gives the whole variable domain DVKVTQSSRYLVKRTGEKVFLECVQDMDHENMFWYRQDPGLGLRLIYFSYDVKMKEKGDIPEGYSVSREKKERFSLILESASTNQTSMYLCASSQRSSYNEQFFGPGTRLTVL.

The chain carries TRBV29-1 and TRBJ1-4, with D perhaps TRBD1 (5 bases). V was shortened by 3 bases and J by 7 bases, with 15 bases between the two germline ends. Germline V gene lookup returns CDR1 SQVTM and CDR2 ANQGSEA. The CDR3 runs 14 residues. The CDR3 DNA is TGCAGCGTTGACCTCAGGGAATCGGGTGAAAAACTGTTTTTT. This encodes CSVDLRESGEKLFF. Drawing the rest from reference TRBV29-1 and TRBJ1-4, the complete variable domain is SAVISQKPSRDICQRGTSLTIQCQVDSQVTMMFWYRQQPGQSLTLIATANQGSEATYESGFVIDKFPISRPNLTFSTLTVSNMSPEDSSIYLCSVDLRESGEKLFFGSGTQLSVL.

This clone has only a few counts. This chain joins TRBV27 and TRBJ2-1, with D uncertain. The V end was cut by 4 bases, the J end by 5 bases, with 3 bases between. Germline CDR1 is MNHEY and CDR2 is SMNVEV (reference sequence). This CDR3 spans 11 amino acids. CDR3 sequence reads: CASSSDNEQFF. In DNA form, the CDR3 reads TGTGCCAGCAGTTCCGACAATGAGCAGTTCTTC.

The chain employs TRBV27 and TRBJ2-5; 8 nucleotides agree with TRBD2. CDR1 is MNHEY, CDR2 SMNVEV, per germline (reference sequence). This CDR3 has 17 amino acids. V was clipped by 0 bases and J by 2 bases; unmatched bases: 8. CDR3 sequence: CASSLSGVAGTQETQYF. CDR3 coding DNA: TGTGCCAGCAGTTTATCGGGGGTAGCGGGAACTCAAGAGACCCAGTACTTC.

This clone was observed a single time. V is TRBV2 and J is TRBJ1-2; D remains ambiguous. The CDR3 covers 18 residues. Trimming removed 3 bases at V and 3 bases at J, with 23 bases between. Germline values: CDR1 SNHLY, CDR2 FYNNEI. DNA for the CDR3: TGTGCCAGCAGTGACGCCCTCCGAAACGGGGAGCCTTACTATGGCTACACCTTC. It translates to CASSDALRNGEPYYGYTF.

V is TRBV5-1 and J is TRBJ2-4; 12 bases agree with TRBD2. J gave up 1 base and V 4 bases, and 18 bases lay outside the gene matches. This CDR3 region has 21 residues. Germline V gene data show CDR1 as SGHRS and CDR2 as YFSETQ. In DNA, the CDR3 is TGCGCCAGCAGCCCGGCCCAGGAGACTAGCGGGAGTGCGGGGGCCAAAAACATTCAGTACTTC. It is translated as CASSPAQETSGSAGAKNIQYF. The full variable domain, its missing parts supplied by reference TRBV5-1 and TRBJ2-4, is KAGVTQTPRYLIKTRGQQVTLSCSPISGHRSVSWYQQTPGQGLQFLFEYFSETQRNKGNFPGRFSGRQFSNSRSEMNVSTLELGDSALYLCASSPAQETSGSAGAKNIQYFGAGTRLSVL.

The rearrangement links TRBV28 to TRBJ1-4; TRBD1 matches 9 bases. CDR1 is MDHEN, CDR2 SYDVKM, per germline. The CDR3 covers 15 residues. V dropped 6 bases and J dropped 4; count of bases not matched to a gene: 6. This CDR3 reads CASSLRQGVNEKLFF. The CDR3 nucleotides read TGTGCCAGCAGCTTAAGACAGGGGGTTAATGAAAAACTGTTTTTT. Combining the CDR3 with reference TRBV28 and TRBJ1-4 gives the whole variable domain DVKVTQSSRYLVKRTGEKVFLECVQDMDHENMFWYRQDPGLGLRLIYFSYDVKMKEKGDIPEGYSVSREKKERFSLILESASTNQTSMYLCASSLRQGVNEKLFFGSGTQLSVL.